These 27 T cell receptor beta chains originate from one sample sequenced in a study of blood T cell repertoires in COVID-19. The data were produced by immunoSEQ multiplex PCR, yet TCRdb's version contains in-frame clones alone and is incomplete. The sample has about 200,000 clones; 89% are singletons. Input material: PBMCs or T cells enriched from blood (not recorded which). The receptor set was obtained from a young woman with acute COVID-19.

This sequence joins TRBV2 and TRBJ1-4, with 11 bases fitting TRBD1. Germline V gene lookup returns CDR1 SNHLY and CDR2 FYNNEI. The length of the CDR3 is 15 residues. V lost 3 bases, J lost 7 bases, and 4 bases stayed unmatched. Written as DNA, the CDR3 is TGTGCCAGCAGTGAGGGAGGGACAGGGGGTGAAAAACTGTTTTTT. It encodes CASSEGGTGGEKLFF.

This sequence joins TRBV4-1 and TRBJ1-4, with D uncertain. V lost 0 bases to trimming and J lost 2 bases, with 19 bases between them. The germline V gene encodes CDR1 MGHRA and CDR2 YSYEKL. The CDR3 runs 19 residues. In DNA, the CDR3 is TGCGCCAGCAGCCAAGATGTGGCGGCGGCCGGTAGGACTAATGAAAAACTGTTTTTT. This sequence encodes CASSQDVAAAGRTNEKLFF.

This chain links TRBV30 with TRBJ1-6, with D unresolved. The CDR3 is made up of 13 amino acids. V was pared by 5 bases and J by 5 bases, with 10 bases between. Germline CDR1 reads GTSNPN; CDR2 reads SVGIG (reference sequence). For the CDR3, the DNA is TGTGCCTGGTCTTCCGCAGATAATTCACCCCTCCACTTT. Protein product: CAWSSADNSPLHF.

This clone has a single count. This chain uses TRBV5-1 with TRBJ2-3, with unresolved D. V lost 0 bases and J lost 6, with 17 bases in between. Germline CDR1 SGHRS, CDR2 YFSETQ. The CDR3 spans 16 residues. The CDR3 DNA sequence: TGCGCCAGCAGCTTGGCCGGAAGGCAGGCTTCCGATACGCAGTATTTT. Its translation: CASSLAGRQASDTQYF.

The gene calls are TRBV13 and TRBJ1-1; D possibly corresponds to TRBD1 (6 bases). Trimming left V 4 bases short and J 0 bases short, with 15 bases between. Germline V CDR1 and CDR2: PRHDT, FYEKMQ (reference sequence). The CDR3 runs 16 residues. CDR3 sequence: CASSSTGSPVNTEAFF. The DNA for the CDR3 is TGTGCCAGCAGCTCCACAGGGTCCCCGGTGAACACTGAAGCTTTCTTT.

The rearrangement joins TRBV6-5 to TRBJ1-2, with D uncertain. Germline V lookup: CDR1 MNHEY, CDR2 SVGAGI. Trimming removed 10 bases from V and 3 bases from J, with 18 bases in between. The CDR3 loop spans 14 amino acids. The CDR3 loop reads CAIPLWPQDYGYTF. CDR3 nucleotide sequence: TGTGCCATACCTCTATGGCCCCAGGACTATGGCTACACCTTC.

J is TRBJ1-5 and V is TRBV27; 10 positions match TRBD1. With V trimmed by 0 bases and J by 4 bases, 6 bases remained unmatched. CDR1 and CDR2 from the germline V gene are MNHEY and SMNVEV (reference sequence). The CDR3 extends over 17 amino acids. CDR3 DNA: TGTGCCAGCAGTTTATCGAGACAGGGGGCTGGGAATCAGCCCCAGCATTTT. Encoded protein: CASSLSRQGAGNQPQHF.

J is TRBJ1-2 and V is TRBV19; no clear D gene. Looked up from germline, CDR1 is LNHDA and CDR2 is SQIVND (reference sequence). The ends were cut back, 3 bases at V and 8 bases at J, with 10 bases in the middle. The CDR3 totals 12 residues. CDR3 sequence reads: CASSINGLGYTF. The DNA for the CDR3 is TGTGCCAGTAGTATTAACGGTTTAGGCTACACCTTC.

This chain uses TRBV3-1 (or the pseudogene TRBV3-2) with TRBJ2-3; D perhaps matches TRBD1 (6 bases). CDR1 is LGHDT, CDR2 YNNKEL, per germline (reference sequence). Trimming took off 3 bases at V and 6 bases at J, with 7 bases between the two ends. There are 12 residues in the CDR3. DNA for the CDR3: TGTGCCAGCAGCCACAGGGGCGATACGCAGTATTTT. This sequence encodes CASSHRGDTQYF.

The chain is built from TRBV30 and TRBJ1-1; tentative D call: TRBD1 (5 bases). The CDR3 loop spans 15 amino acids. Trimming took off 2 bases at V and 3 bases at J, with 16 bases between the two ends. Germline CDR1 is GTSNPN and CDR2 is SVGIG (reference sequence). CDR3 sequence: CAWSPPGGRDTEAFF. The CDR3 bases are TGTGCCTGGAGTCCCCCCGGGGGAAGGGACACTGAAGCTTTCTTT.

V is TRBV12-3 or TRBV12-4 and J is TRBJ2-7; no reliable D call. Trimming took 2 bases from V and 4 from J, leaving 6 bases between them. The CDR3 is made up of 12 amino acids. The CDR3 is CASSLSLYEQYF. The CDR3 region has the DNA TGTGCCAGCAGTTTATCGCTATACGAGCAGTACTTC.

This chain joins TRBV7-2 and TRBJ1-4; D remains ambiguous. The V gene lost 1 base and the J gene lost 3 bases, with 6 bases spanning the gap. Looked up from germline, CDR1 is SGHTA and CDR2 is FQGNSA. The CDR3 extends over 14 amino acids. For the CDR3, the DNA is TGTGCCAGCAGCTTAGGGAGGGCTAATGAAAAACTGTTTTTT. It is translated as CASSLGRANEKLFF.

This rearrangement joins TRBV27 to TRBJ1-1; D is uncertain. The V end lost 8 bases, the J end lost 3 bases, and 13 bases lay between the germline ends. Germline CDR1 is MNHEY and CDR2 is SMNVEV (reference sequence). The CDR3 is made up of 13 amino acids. CDR3 in DNA: TGTGCCAGCGCTTTGACTGATTACACTGAAGCTTTCTTT. Translated: CASALTDYTEAFF.

This clone was observed a few times. The chain employs TRBV12-5 and TRBJ1-3, with 7 bases identical to TRBD1. The trim removed 6 bases at V and 4 bases at J, leaving 18 bases unmatched. This CDR3 is built from 18 residues. The germline V gene has CDR1 LGHNT and CDR2 FRNRAP. The chain's CDR3 is CASGPPPQTGTGGNTIYF. CDR3 bases: TGTGCTAGTGGGCCCCCTCCTCAGACAGGGACGGGGGGAAACACCATATATTTT.

The rearrangement joins TRBV30 to TRBJ1-1, with D hard to call. V dropped 4 bases and J dropped 7 bases, with 13 bases sitting between them. The germline gives CDR1 GTSNPN, CDR2 SVGIG (reference sequence). CDR3 length: 12 residues. CDR3 coding DNA: TGTGCCTGGAAGCCGCCGGGAAATGAAGCTTTCTTT. Its protein product is CAWKPPGNEAFF.

The V and J genes are TRBV19 and TRBJ2-1; D uncertain. The germline V gene has CDR1 LNHDA and CDR2 SQIVND (reference sequence). The V end lost 11 bases, the J end lost 0 bases, and 8 bases lay between the germline ends. CDR3 size: 12 residues. The CDR3: CASRSSYNEQFF. The DNA for the CDR3 is TGTGCCTCGCGGAGCTCCTACAATGAGCAGTTCTTC.

The gene calls are TRBV6-5 and TRBJ2-2; tentatively, D is TRBD1 (5 bases). V lost 5 bases, J lost 4 bases, and 14 bases lay in between. Germline loops: CDR1 MNHEY, CDR2 SVGAGI. There are 15 residues in the CDR3. CDR3 residues: CASSPPQGPTGELFF. For the CDR3, the DNA is TGTGCCAGCAGTCCGCCTCAGGGCCCCACCGGGGAGCTGTTTTTT.

The rearrangement joins TRBV6-2 or TRBV6-3 to TRBJ2-3; D is undetermined. The germline CDR1 and CDR2 sequences are MNHEY and SVGEGT. This CDR3 is 17 amino acids long. Trimming left V 4 bases short and J 0 bases short, with 17 bases between. CDR3 region: CASSLYPVVRSTDTQYF. The CDR3 DNA is TGTGCCAGCAGTTTATACCCGGTGGTCCGAAGCACAGATACGCAGTATTTT.

The CDR3 DNA sequence: TGTGCCAGCAGCTTAGTTAGCGGGGGGGCCGTAGATACGCAGTATTTT. Its translation: CASSLVSGGAVDTQYF. This chain joins TRBV7-8 and TRBJ2-3; TRBD2 agrees at 11 bases. Germline V lookup: CDR1 SGHVS, CDR2 FQNEAQ. The CDR3 totals 16 residues. J was trimmed by 5 bases and V by 1 base; bases with no gene match: 5.

This clone was seen only a few times. This chain joins TRBV6-5 and TRBJ2-3; possibly TRBD2 for D (6 bases). V lost 1 base and J 5 bases, leaving 13 bases between the germline ends. Germline CDR1 is MNHEY and CDR2 is SVGAGI. This CDR3 is built from 15 residues. CDR3 in DNA: TGTGCCAGCAGTTACTTACAGCGGGTGGGAGATACGCAGTATTTT. Protein: CASSYLQRVGDTQYF.

This rearrangement joins TRBV6-5 to TRBJ2-5; 9 positions match TRBD1. Germline loops: CDR1 MNHEY, CDR2 SVGAGI. This CDR3 spans 13 amino acids. J gave up 5 bases and V 6 bases, and 4 bases lay outside the gene matches. The CDR3 DNA sequence: TGTGCCAGCAGGGGGGGGACAGGGGAGACCCAGTACTTC. This translates into CASRGGTGETQYF.

The V gene is TRBV7-8, the J gene TRBJ1-1; TRBD1 agrees at 7 bases. This CDR3 is 15 amino acids long. Germline V gene data show CDR1 as SGHVS and CDR2 as FQNEAQ. Trimming at V came to 4 bases and at J to 3 bases, leaving 8 bases not matched to a gene. Written as DNA, the CDR3 is TGTGCCAGCAGCTCTCAGAGCACAGGGGACACTGAAGCTTTCTTT. Translation: CASSSQSTGDTEAFF.

This chain's CDR3 is CASSQGLADFSYNEQFF. CDR3 in DNA: TGCGCCAGCAGCCAAGGACTAGCGGATTTCTCCTACAATGAGCAGTTCTTC. V gene TRBV4-3 combines with J gene TRBJ2-1, with 9 bases identical to TRBD2. Germline V CDR1 and CDR2: LGHNA, YSLEER. V dropped 1 base and J dropped 0; count of bases not matched to a gene: 4. The CDR3 length is 17 residues.

J is TRBJ2-1 and V is TRBV28; no firm D call. The germline V and J ends were trimmed by 3 bases and 4 bases, with 4 bases remaining between them. Germline V gene sequence: CDR1 MDHEN, CDR2 SYDVKM. The CDR3 consists of 12 residues. The CDR3 bases are TGTGCCAGCAGTTTTCCTTACAATGAGCAGTTCTTC. Amino acids: CASSFPYNEQFF.

The V and J genes are TRBV19 and TRBJ1-3; D gene unclear. Trimming removed 3 bases from V and 0 bases from J, with 3 bases in between. Germline V CDR1 and CDR2: LNHDA, SQIVND (reference sequence). This CDR3 is 13 amino acids long. The CDR3 loop reads CASSIHSGNTIYF. CDR3 nucleotide sequence: TGTGCCAGTAGTATCCACTCTGGAAACACCATATATTTT.

This rearrangement joins TRBV5-1 to TRBJ1-2, with 8 bases fitting TRBD1. This CDR3 has 14 amino acids. CDR1 is SGHRS, CDR2 YFSETQ, per germline. V was pared by 3 bases and J by 8 bases, with 9 bases of the junction left unmatched. Written as DNA, the CDR3 is TGCGCCAGCAGCTCGACAGGGGAGTATTGGGGCTACACCTTC. Residues: CASSSTGEYWGYTF.

This clone turned up a few times. The chain has TRBV30 and TRBJ1-2; 10 nucleotides agree with TRBD1. There are 13 residues in the CDR3. Germline CDR1 reads GTSNPN; CDR2 reads SVGIG (reference sequence). V shed 5 bases and J 8 bases; nucleotides not matched to a gene: 8. CDR3 DNA sequence: TGTGCCTGGGGTTCGACAGGGGGCTGGGGCTACACCTTC. This gives the protein CAWGSTGGWGYTF.